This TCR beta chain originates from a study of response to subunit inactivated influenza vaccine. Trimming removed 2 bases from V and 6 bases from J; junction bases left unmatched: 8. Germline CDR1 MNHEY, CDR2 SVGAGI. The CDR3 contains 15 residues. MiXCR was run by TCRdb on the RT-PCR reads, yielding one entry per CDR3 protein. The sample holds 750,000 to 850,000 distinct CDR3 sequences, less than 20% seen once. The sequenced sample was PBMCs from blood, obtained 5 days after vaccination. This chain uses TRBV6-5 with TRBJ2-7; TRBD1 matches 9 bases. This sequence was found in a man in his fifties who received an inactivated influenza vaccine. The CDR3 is CASSYDGQGFSEQYF. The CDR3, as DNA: TGTGCCAGCAGTTACGACGGACAGGGGTTCTCCGAGCAGTACTTC.